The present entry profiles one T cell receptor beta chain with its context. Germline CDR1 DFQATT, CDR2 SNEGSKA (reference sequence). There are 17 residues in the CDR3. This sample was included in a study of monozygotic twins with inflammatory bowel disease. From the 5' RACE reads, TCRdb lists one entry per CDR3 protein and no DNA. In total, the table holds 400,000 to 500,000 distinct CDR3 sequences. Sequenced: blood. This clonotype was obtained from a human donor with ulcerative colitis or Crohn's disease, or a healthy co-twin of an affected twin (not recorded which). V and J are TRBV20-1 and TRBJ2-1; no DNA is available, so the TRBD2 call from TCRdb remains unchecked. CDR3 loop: CSARGGLAGDSYNEQFF.